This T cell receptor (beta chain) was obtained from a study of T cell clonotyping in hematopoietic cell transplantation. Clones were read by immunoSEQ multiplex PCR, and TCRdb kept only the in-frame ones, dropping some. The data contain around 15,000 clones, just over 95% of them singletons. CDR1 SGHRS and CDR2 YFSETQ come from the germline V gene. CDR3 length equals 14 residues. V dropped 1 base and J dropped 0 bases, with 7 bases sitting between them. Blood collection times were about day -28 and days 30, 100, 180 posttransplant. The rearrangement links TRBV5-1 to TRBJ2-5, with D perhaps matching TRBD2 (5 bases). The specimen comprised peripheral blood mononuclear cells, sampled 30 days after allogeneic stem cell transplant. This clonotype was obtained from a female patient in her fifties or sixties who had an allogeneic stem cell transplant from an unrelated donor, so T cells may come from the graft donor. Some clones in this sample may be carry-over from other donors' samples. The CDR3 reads CASSLPGNQETQYF. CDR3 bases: TGCGCCAGCAGCTTGCCCGGGAACCAAGAGACCCAGTACTTC.